This TCR beta chain was retrieved from a study of OX40 agonist ivuxolimab in advanced cancers. About the study: Aged roughly 23 to 79 with a mean of 60 years, they were 82.7% male.

Data came from immunoSEQ multiplex PCR; TCRdb stores just in-frame clones and leaves some out. The sample holds approximately 23,000 clones; 84% are singletons and the top ten take about half. CDR1 and CDR2 from the germline V gene are MGHRA and YSYEKL. The CDR3 extends over 12 amino acids. V lost 1 base and J lost 6, with 3 bases in between. The source was CD4+ or CD8+ T cells sorted from blood, collected in a trial of the OX40 agonist ivuxolimab. The J gene is TRBJ2-2, the V gene TRBV4-1, with D unclear. This receptor was identified in an adult with an advanced solid tumor such as melanoma, head and neck, liver or kidney cancer. This CDR3 reads CASSQAPGELFF. The CDR3 DNA sequence: TGCGCCAGCAGCCAAGCCCCCGGGGAGCTGTTTTTT.